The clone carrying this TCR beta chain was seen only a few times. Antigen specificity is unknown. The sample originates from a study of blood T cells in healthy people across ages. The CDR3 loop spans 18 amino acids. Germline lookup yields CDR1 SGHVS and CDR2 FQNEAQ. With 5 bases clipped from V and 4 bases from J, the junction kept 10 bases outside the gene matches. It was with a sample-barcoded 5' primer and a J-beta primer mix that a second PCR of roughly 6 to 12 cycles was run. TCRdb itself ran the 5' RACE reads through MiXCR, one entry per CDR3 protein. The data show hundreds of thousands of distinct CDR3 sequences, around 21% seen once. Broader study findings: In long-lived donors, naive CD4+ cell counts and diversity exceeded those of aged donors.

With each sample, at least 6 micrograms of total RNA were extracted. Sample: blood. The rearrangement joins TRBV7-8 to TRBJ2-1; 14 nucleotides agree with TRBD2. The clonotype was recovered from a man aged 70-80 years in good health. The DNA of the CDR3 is TGTGCCAGCAGCCCCCGACTAGCGGGAGGGCCGGGTTACAATGAGCAGTTCTTC. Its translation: CASSPRLAGGPGYNEQFF.